The 3 T cell receptor beta chains given below trace back to one sample, sequenced in a study of control samples from healthy donors and cancer patients. Repertoires were generated with immunoSEQ multiplex PCR, while TCRdb's copy carries only in-frame clones and drops some. The sample shows roughly 76,000 clones, 94% of them seen only once. Material for sequencing was blood. These receptor sequences come from a woman between 35 and 50 years old in good health.

The chain uses TRBV7-9 and TRBJ1-2; D gene unclear. Trimming took 2 bases from V and 10 from J, leaving 17 bases between them. CDR1 is SEHNR and CDR2 is FQNEAQ in the germline V gene (reference sequence). CDR3 length: 14 amino acids. The CDR3 loop reads CASSLTTGFSAYTF. The CDR3 region has the DNA TGTGCCAGCAGCTTAACGACGGGATTTAGTGCCTACACCTTC.

The chain has TRBV18 and TRBJ1-4, with TRBD1 identical over 8 bases. The CDR3 is 15 residues long. Germline V CDR1 and CDR2: KGHSH, LQKENI. Trimming at V came to 3 bases and at J to 7 bases, leaving 7 bases not matched to a gene. This CDR3 reads CASSPQDRAGEKLFF. CDR3 sequence (DNA): TGTGCCAGCTCACCCCAGGACAGGGCCGGTGAAAAACTGTTTTTT.

This chain joins TRBV3-1 (or the pseudogene TRBV3-2) and TRBJ2-1; no definite D call. With 1 base removed from V and 9 bases from J, the gap between germline ends came to 10 bases. Germline V CDR1 and CDR2: LGHDT, YNNKEL (reference sequence). This CDR3 region has 13 residues. CDR3 sequence (DNA): TGTGCCAGCAGCCAAGGGACGTCGCTTGAGCAGTTCTTC. Residues: CASSQGTSLEQFF.